These 11 T cell receptor beta chains were all obtained from the same sample, sequenced in a study of blood T cells in healthy people across ages. The use of a sample-barcoded 5' primer and a J-beta primer mix characterized a second PCR of 7 to 11 cycles. Via MiXCR, TCRdb re-called the 5' RACE reads, giving one row per CDR3 protein. The repertoire consists of 550,000 to 650,000 distinct CDR3 sequences, with about a quarter occurring once and the leading ten covering approximately 3.6%. These data were also reused for a study on T cells of mothers and their children.

The sample comprised blood. These receptors were obtained from a boy younger than 10 in good health.

This chain connects TRBV5-1 to TRBJ2-4, with no clear D. Germline V gives CDR1 SGHRS, CDR2 YFSETQ. The CDR3 extends over 14 amino acids. The V gene lost 2 bases and the J gene lost 2 bases, with 8 bases spanning the gap. The DNA for the CDR3 is TGCGCCAGCAGCTTAGACGGAACCAAAAACATTCAGTACTTC. Its translation: CASSLDGTKNIQYF.

Concerning this clonotype itself: A read error may account for a junction end that differs from germline. The chain couples TRBV29-1 to TRBJ1-2; D remains ambiguous. The CDR3 loop spans 12 amino acids. Per the germline V gene, CDR1 is SQVTM and CDR2 is ANQGSEA. The CDR3 bases are TGCTGCGTTTGGGCGAGGACTGGTGGCTACACCTTC. Amino acid sequence: CCVWARTGGYTF.

The chain has TRBV7-9 and TRBJ1-5; D gene unclear. Germline CDR1 is SEHNR and CDR2 is FQNEAQ (reference sequence). This CDR3 is built from 13 residues. V was shortened by 3 bases and J by 9 bases, with 12 bases between the two germline ends. CDR3 sequence: CASSLGFLGPQHF. The CDR3 DNA reads as TGTGCCAGCAGCTTGGGTTTCCTAGGGCCCCAGCATTTT.

The chain recombines TRBV4-1 with TRBJ2-5, with D perhaps given as TRBD1 or TRBD2 (5 bases each). Trimming left V 2 bases short and J 5 bases short, with 12 bases between. The CDR3 sequence is 14 residues long. Germline values: CDR1 MGHRA, CDR2 YSYEKL. CDR3 region: CASSQKGEGETQYF. In nucleotides, the CDR3 is TGCGCCAGCAGCCAAAAGGGAGAGGGGGAGACCCAGTACTTC.

The chain couples TRBV12-3 or TRBV12-4 to TRBJ2-7; the match to TRBD2 covers 8 bases. This CDR3 is built from 14 residues. The V gene end was trimmed by 5 bases and the J gene end by 5 bases; junction bases not matched to a gene: 8. Here the CDR3 DNA reads TGTGCCAGCAGTCTAGAACTAGCGGCGGACGAGCAGTACTTC. Translated: CASSLELAADEQYF.

The chain joins TRBV25-1 to TRBJ2-1; 7 nucleotides align to TRBD1. Germline CDR1 MGHDK, CDR2 SYGVNS. V was pared by 3 bases and J by 9 bases, with 2 bases of the junction left unmatched. The CDR3 covers 12 residues. CDR3 nucleotides: TGTGCCAGCAGTGAGACAGGGTTTGAGCAGTTCTTC. Protein product: CASSETGFEQFF. The full variable domain, in which reference TRBV25-1 and TRBJ2-1 provide the parts outside the CDR3, is EADIYQTPRYLVIGTGKKITLECSQTMGHDKMYWYQQDPGMELHLIHYSYGVNSTEKGDLSSESTVSRIRTEHFPLTLESARPSHTSQYLCASSETGFEQFFGPGTRLTVL.

This chain connects TRBV20-1 to TRBJ2-3; D is undetermined. Germline loops: CDR1 DFQATT, CDR2 SNEGSKA (reference sequence). The CDR3 spans 14 residues. Trimming removed 2 bases at V and 2 bases at J, with 11 bases between. The CDR3 protein is CSARKGSVTDTQYF. Written as DNA, the CDR3 is TGCAGTGCTAGAAAAGGTTCCGTCACAGATACGCAGTATTTT.

This clonotype was detected only a few times. The chain carries TRBV3-1 and TRBJ2-5; D remains unclear. The germline V and J ends were trimmed by 0 bases and 6 bases, with 8 bases remaining between them. The CDR3 consists of 13 residues. The germline V gene has CDR1 LGHDT and CDR2 YNNKEL (reference sequence). CDR3 nucleotide sequence: TGTGCCAGCAGCCAAGATCTAGGAAAGACCCAGTACTTC. Its translation: CASSQDLGKTQYF.

The chain links TRBV20-1 to TRBJ2-4; TRBD1 agrees at 7 bases. The J segment lost 9 bases and the V segment lost 6 bases, leaving 11 bases of the junction unmatched. CDR3 length equals 13 residues. Germline V CDR1 and CDR2: DFQATT, SNEGSKA (reference sequence). The CDR3, as DNA: TGCAGTGCCGCGAGCACAGGGGACGGCATTCAGTACTTC. As protein: CSAASTGDGIQYF.

The chain recombines TRBV29-1 with TRBJ2-5, with 11 bases fitting TRBD2. The end of the DNA is better explained by TRBJ2-7, so the J call may be wrong. CDR1 and CDR2 from the germline V gene are SQVTM and ANQGSEA. The CDR3 sequence is 14 residues long. For the CDR3, the DNA is TGCAGCGTTGTCGCTAGCGGGAGGACCTACGAGCAGTACTTC. Encoded protein: CSVVASGRTYEQYF.

This clonotype was recorded a few times. The chain has TRBV30 and TRBJ1-1; D uncertain. The CDR3 runs to 12 residues. Trimming cost V 2 bases and J 4 bases, with 8 bases left between them. In germline, CDR1 is GTSNPN, CDR2 SVGIG (reference sequence). The CDR3 spells CAWSNDATEAFF. CDR3 coding DNA: TGTGCCTGGAGTAATGATGCCACTGAAGCTTTCTTT.